This T cell receptor (beta chain) was recorded in a study of shared clonotypes between healthy human individuals (TCRdb year 2020). Regarding the research as a whole: Three men and a couple of women, aged 18 to 49 years, made up the cohort. Between about 0.85 and 8.9 billion PBMCs per donor were obtained by leukapheresis. For each donor, CD4 naive and CD4 memory were each run on three plates, CD8 naive on two plates, and CD8 memory on one plate. The study deeply sequenced blood TCR repertoires of 5 or 6 healthy adults to estimate repertoire size and the extent of clonotype sharing between individuals. To increase sequencing depth and limit assay-specific biases, TCR repertoire library preparation and sequencing were carried out by different laboratories using diverse techniques.

Here is what the overall study found, with its caveats: Pairwise subsampling indicated that sequencing depth was expected to affect the degree of clonotype sharing among donors. Larger estimated clonotype richness was generally found for naive subsets than for memory subsets. Only blood was sampled, and tissue TCR repertoires likely differ from those in blood. Clonotypes shared by all four sorted-subset donors showed higher generation probabilities than non-shared clonotypes. Because the study included a small number of donors, the genetic and exposure-history diversity represented was limited. Rarefaction of sorted-subset datasets indicated incomplete sequencing despite the large sequencing depth. Approximately 4.8% of naive CD4, 3.5% of naive CD8, approximately 2% of memory CD4, and 0.4% of memory CD8 clonotypes were shared across several donors.

The donors were healthy, HIV-negative adults with no recently reported acute infections or vaccinations. Only Caucasian adults living in Nashville, Tennessee, USA were represented among the donors. CD4+ T cells were enriched by magnetic negative selection; naive cells were then positively selected on CD45RA, and the negative fraction formed the memory subset. Blood was obtained by leukapheresis, after which PBMCs were separated by Ficoll-Histopaque density gradient centrifugation and cryopreserved in liquid nitrogen vapor phase. Analytical flow cytometry was used to check the purity and quantity of each magnetically sorted T cell population. From each sorted fraction, genomic DNA was isolated and quantified by UV absorbance on a Nanodrop 2000c. Only a few counts were recorded for this clone. Its binding antigen is unknown. No base quality information exists; no much larger clone differs at one position.

CDR1 MRHNA and CDR2 SNTAGT were looked up in the germline V gene. The CDR3 goes from the cysteine to the phenylalanine over 13 residues. The kept DNA is CDR3 alone, 39 bases in frame from the first base. The junction shows trimming of 2 bases on V and 2 bases on J, plus 5 bases between the germline ends. Using the deep immunoSEQ assay, multiplex PCR amplified TCR CDR3 regions from genomic DNA. Extracted genomic DNA from each cell subset was distributed evenly across all wells of several immunoSEQ 96-well plates, and each plate was treated as a replicate. Each replicate PCR for sorted subsets received 200 ng genomic DNA, equal to about 30,000 T cell genomes. Purified libraries were measured with a Qubit 3.0 fluorometer, size-checked on a Bioanalyzer 2100, and measured again with the KAPA Library Quantification kit. Each immunoSEQ 96-well plate was sequenced on its own single-read 150-cycle Illumina NextSeq 550 flow cell. On the study's bioinformatics: The immunoSEQ output contained only junctional sequences without quality scores, so filtering could not match that applied to full-length reads. Sequences were annotated with PyIR, a Python wrapper for IgBLAST v1.9, and V/J genes and CDR3 were assigned using IMGT germline references. Reads were filtered out if the reads had weak V/J assignments (E-value above 1e-6), no CDR3, stop codons, out-of-frame junctions, or ambiguous translated residues. V3J clonotypes were defined by identical inferred V gene, J gene, and CDR3 amino acid sequence. Percentage overlap between repertoires was computed as shared unique clonotypes divided by the size of the smaller repertoire. Three approaches were used to assess repertoire richness: RTK rarefaction, the Chao1 estimator, and Recon v2.1 estimates of unobserved clonotypes. OLGA was used to compute generation probabilities for all TCRbeta clonotypes that the gDNA method yielded from a handful of donors. Not all clones reach the TCRdb copy of this immuneACCESS table, which keeps in-frame sequences only. Checked studies attribute under half of the gap to unresolved V genes and leave the rest unexplained. V and J calls and clone size follow that table, whereas D and trimming were derived from the DNA. The table for this sample lists about 1.1 million clones; more than 75% of them were counted only once. Jointly, the top ten make up 0.4% to 0.55% of the sample.

This receptor was obtained from a young man in good health. Some clones in this sample may be carry-over from other donors' samples. Sequencing used memory CD4+ T cells from PBMCs. Interpreted using the paper, the cell subset or site label stands for: CD45RA-negative fraction. This chain is built from TRBV6-4 and TRBJ2-3; confidence is insufficient to name the D gene. The CDR3 protein sequence reads: CASSDRATDTQYF. The nucleotide sequence is TGTGCCAGCAGTGACAGGGCCACAGATACGCAGTATTTT.